The entry below describes one T cell receptor (beta chain). The antigen is undetermined. The entry originates in a study of T cells in localized non-small cell lung cancer. Study findings and constraints: An association was observed between higher blood T cell density and longer overall survival. As only one tumor region underwent sequencing, heterogeneity remains possible. The greatest T cell clonality was found in uninvolved adjacent lung (higher than in tumor).

Measured with immunoSEQ multiplex PCR; TCRdb has only the in-frame clones, and not every one. The table includes 2,000 to 3,000 clones, more than 20% detected once. V dropped 5 bases and J dropped 3; count of bases not matched to a gene: 1. The CDR3 extends over 12 amino acids. The germline CDR1 and CDR2 sequences are MDHEN and SYDVKM. The chain has TRBV28 and TRBJ2-7, with 7 bases lining up with TRBD1. This specimen consisted of lung tumor tissue, obtained before any cancer treatment. The sequence derives from a female donor over 55 with stage I lung adenocarcinoma. CDR3 loop: CASSAGGYEQYF. Written as DNA, the CDR3 is TGTGCCAGCAGTGCAGGGGGCTACGAGCAGTACTTC.